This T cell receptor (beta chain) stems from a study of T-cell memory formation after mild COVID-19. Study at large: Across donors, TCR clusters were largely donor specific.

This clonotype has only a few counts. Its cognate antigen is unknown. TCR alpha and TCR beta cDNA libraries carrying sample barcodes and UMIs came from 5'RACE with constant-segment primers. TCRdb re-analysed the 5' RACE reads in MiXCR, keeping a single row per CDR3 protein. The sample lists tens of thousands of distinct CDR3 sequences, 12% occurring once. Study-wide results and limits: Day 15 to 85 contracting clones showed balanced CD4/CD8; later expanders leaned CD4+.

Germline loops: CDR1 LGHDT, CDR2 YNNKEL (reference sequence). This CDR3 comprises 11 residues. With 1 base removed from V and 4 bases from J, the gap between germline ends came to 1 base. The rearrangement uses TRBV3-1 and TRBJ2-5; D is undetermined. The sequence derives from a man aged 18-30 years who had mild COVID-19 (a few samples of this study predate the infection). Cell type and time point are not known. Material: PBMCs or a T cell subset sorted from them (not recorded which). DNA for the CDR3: TGTGCCAGCAGCCAAGCAGAGACCCAGTACTTC. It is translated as CASSQAETQYF.